The T cell receptor beta chain under discussion was sequenced for a study of blood T cell repertoires in COVID-19 (dated by TCRdb to 2019 to 2021). Regarding the research as a whole: Samples covering the acute and convalescent phases of COVID-19 were provided by collaborators in the United States, Italy and Spain. Subjects who had been exposed to COVID-19, were actively infected with it, or had recovered from it provided the deeply sampled blood TCRbeta repertoires that made up the dataset. The samples were drawn from two sources: the first 160 participants of the ongoing ImmuneRACE study, and 1,000 to 1,500 subjects contributed by 6 global collaborators. The repertoires were made available in a free public database intended to serve as a resource for research on the immune response to SARS-CoV-2. The prospective study material was composed of cDNA or gDNA derived from T cells, B-cell-depleted T cells, or PBMCs. A de-identified subject ID, COVID-19 status, age in years and sex were almost always included in the sample metadata. Where HLA class I and class II types were available, the types were taken from metadata supplied by the sample provider, not from assay-based typing.

In the prospective study, participants were 18 to 89 years old, resided in about two dozen geographic areas of the United States, and were enrolled through a virtual design. In the prospective study, participants were assigned to cohorts based on the clinical history participants reported in a screening survey and a study questionnaire. In the prospective study, mobile phlebotomists collected whole blood, serum and a nasopharyngeal or oropharyngeal swab from each participant. Participants in the prospective study had the option to provide additional blood draws and questionnaires over a roughly 2-month period. Prospective study blood samples were shipped either frozen or at room temperature before DNA extraction. Notes on this clone: What antigen it recognizes has not been identified. The record has no base qualities; no much larger clone is one base away.

The paper's findings and limits, for the study overall: The quantity of clinical and demographic metadata differed by source and by participant and was supplied without curation.

The CDR3 numbers 12 residues from cysteine through phenylalanine. Only the CDR3 portion is preserved as DNA: 36 bases, with reading frame beginning at the first base. Trimming leaves V shorter by 6 bases and J shorter by 4 bases, with the junction holding 0 bases beyond the gene matches. CDR1 and CDR2 were assigned from the germline V gene as MNHEY and SVGAGI. The immunoSEQ Assay, a bias-controlled multiplex PCR, was used to amplify TCRbeta CDR3 regions from genomic DNA. Processing in the source paper ran as follows. Nucleated cell counts per sample were estimated from amplification of reference gene primers within the assay. Sequence reads were collapsed and filtered to measure the absolute abundance of every unique TCRbeta CDR3 rearrangement. For each sample, productive Simpson clonality was calculated as the square root of Simpson's diversity index across productive rearrangements. Sourced from immuneACCESS, this table was stored by TCRdb with only in-frame sequences that have V and J called. A share of the clones is absent; for the studies checked, an unresolved V gene accounts for under half, and the remainder has no known explanation. Clone size and the V and J calls come from that table; the DNA yielded D and trimming. The sample includes roughly 240,000 clones, with roughly 85% observed a single time. Approximately 9% of the sample is in the top ten clones.

The rearrangement combines TRBV6-5 with TRBJ1-2, with TRBD1 identical over 9 junction bases. Input material: PBMCs or T cells enriched from blood (not recorded which). This TCR was recovered from a woman aged 45-59 years with acute COVID-19. In nucleotides, the sequence is TGTGCCAGCAGGGACAGGGGCTATGGCTACACCTTC. It codes for CASRDRGYGYTF.